These T cell receptor beta chains were read from a single sample in a study of OX40 agonist ivuxolimab in advanced cancers. TCRdb's copy holds only in-frame clones and misses some; the assay was immunoSEQ multiplex PCR. The repertoire includes approximately 91,000 clones, around 86% of them detected once, and 2% sits in the top ten. Here the sequenced sample was CD4+ or CD8+ T cells sorted from blood, taken in a trial of the OX40 agonist ivuxolimab. The receptors derive from an adult with an advanced solid tumor such as melanoma, head and neck, liver or kidney cancer. The CDR3 runs from the conserved cysteine through the conserved F or W. D genes are given only for firm matches. The size entry is marked missing in some rows and otherwise reads once, few, many or a size class.

d_call j_call clone_size v_call cdr3_nt cdr3_aa
. TRBJ2-1 . TRBV5-1 TGCGCCAGCAGCTTGGAGGGACTCACCTACAATGAGCAGTTCTTC CASSLEGLTYNEQFF
. TRBJ1-1 . TRBV27 TGTGCCAGCAACCTCGGCGGGGGGTTGGGAACTGAAGCTTTCTTT CASNLGGGLGTEAFF
. TRBJ2-5 . TRBV7-2 TGTGCCAGCAGCTTCGCCGCGACAGTTCAAGAGACCCAGTACTTC CASSFAATVQETQYF
TRBD1 TRBJ2-4 . TRBV2 TGTGCCAGCAGTCTACAGGGGGCCAAAAACATTCAGTACTTC CASSLQGAKNIQYF
TRBD1 TRBJ2-1 . TRBV7-9 TGTGCCAGCAGCCTCGGGACAGGGGATAACAATGAGCAGTTCTTC CASSLGTGDNNEQFF
TRBD1 TRBJ2-7 . TRBV5-6 TGTGCCAGCAGCCCACTAACCGCCGGGACAGGCTTTTACGAGCAGTACTTC CASSPLTAGTGFYEQYF
. TRBJ2-1 . TRBV21-1 TGTGCCAGCAGCAAACCTTGGGGAGGTGAGCAGTTCTTC CASSKPWGGEQFF
. TRBJ2-4 . TRBV5-1 TGCGCCAGCAGAGTTGACGGAGGCGAAAACATTCAGTACTTC CASRVDGGENIQYF
. TRBJ2-3 . TRBV5-1 TGCGCCAGCAGCTTGGATGGGGCCTTAAGCACAGATACGCAGTATTTT CASSLDGALSTDTQYF
. TRBJ2-2 few TRBV4-2 TGTGCCAGCAGCCATGGGGGCAGGGGAGGGCACGGGGAGCTGTTTTTT CASSHGGRGGHGELFF
TRBD2 TRBJ2-5 . TRBV5-1 TGCGCCAGCAGCTTGCAGTCTAGCGGGTCCCAAGAGACCCAGTACTTC CASSLQSSGSQETQYF
. TRBJ1-6 few TRBV18 TGTGCCAGCTCCGCGACGGGACTGGGATATTCACCCCTCCACTTT CASSATGLGYSPLHF
TRBD2 TRBJ2-1 . TRBV7-9 TGTGCCAGCAGCTTAGTCCAAGCGGGGGGAATGTTCTCCTACAATGAGCAGTTCTTC CASSLVQAGGMFSYNEQFF
. TRBJ1-2 . TRBV7-9 TGTGCCAGCAGCTGGAACGGCAGGGTCCGTCTGGATGGCTACACCTTC CASSWNGRVRLDGYTF
TRBD2 TRBJ2-2 . TRBV9 TGTGCCAGCGACCCCCGTCTAGCGGGGGGGCCCGGCTCCACCGGGGAGCTGTTTTTT CASDPRLAGGPGSTGELFF
. TRBJ1-2 few TRBV7-2 TGTGCCAGCAGCCCCAGACTGCTGACCTCCTATGGCTACACCTTC CASSPRLLTSYGYTF
. TRBJ1-1 . TRBV19 TGTGCCAGTAGGGGTGTTATCAACACTGAAGCTTTCTTT CASRGVINTEAFF
. TRBJ1-3 . TRBV5-1 TGCGCCAGCAGCTTGGCAGGCAGGGACGGAAACACCATATATTTT CASSLAGRDGNTIYF
. TRBJ1-6 few TRBV4-2 TGTGCCAGCAGCCAAGATCCGAGCGGACTCCTCCACTTT CASSQDPSGLLHF
. TRBJ1-2 . TRBV28 TGTGCCAGCAGTGGTACAGCGAATAACTATGGCTACACCTTC CASSGTANNYGYTF
. TRBJ1-1 . TRBV7-6 TGTGCCAGCAGCTTCGACATCGAGAACACTGAAGCTTTCTTT CASSFDIENTEAFF
TRBD1 TRBJ2-1 . TRBV19 TGTGCCAGTACCGGACAGGGGGCTTACAATGAGCAGTTCTTC CASTGQGAYNEQFF
. TRBJ1-2 once TRBV28 TGTGCCAGCACCCAAGCGCCCCGATTATATGGCTACACCTTC CASTQAPRLYGYTF
. TRBJ2-1 . TRBV7-2 TGTGCCAGCAGCTTAAGTCAGGGGTCCTACAATGAGCAGTTCTTC CASSLSQGSYNEQFF
. TRBJ2-1 . TRBV11-2 TGTGCCAGCAGCTTAAAAAAGTTGGGGCGAAGAGATAATGAGCAGTTCTTC CASSLKKLGRRDNEQFF
. TRBJ1-5 . TRBV18 TGTGCCAGCTCACAGGATGAGGGCGGCAATCAGCCCCAGCATTTT CASSQDEGGNQPQHF
. TRBJ2-1 . TRBV7-9 TGTGCCAGCAGCCCCGGTCGCAGCATCTCCTACAATGAGCAGTTCTTC CASSPGRSISYNEQFF
TRBD1 TRBJ2-5 once TRBV5-1 TGCGCCAGCAGCTCGGACAGGAACCAAGAGACCCAGTACTTC CASSSDRNQETQYF